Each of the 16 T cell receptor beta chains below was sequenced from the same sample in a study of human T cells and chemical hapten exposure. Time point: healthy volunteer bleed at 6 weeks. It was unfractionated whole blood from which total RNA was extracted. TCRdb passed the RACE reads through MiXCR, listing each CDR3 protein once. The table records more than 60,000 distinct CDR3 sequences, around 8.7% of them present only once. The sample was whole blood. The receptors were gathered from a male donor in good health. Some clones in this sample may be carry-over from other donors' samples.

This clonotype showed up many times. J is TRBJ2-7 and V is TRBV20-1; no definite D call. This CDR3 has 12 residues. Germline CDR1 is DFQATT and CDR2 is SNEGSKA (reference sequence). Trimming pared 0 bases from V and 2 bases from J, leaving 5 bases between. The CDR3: CSARDRTYEQYF. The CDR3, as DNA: TGCAGTGCTAGAGATAGGACCTACGAGCAGTACTTC.

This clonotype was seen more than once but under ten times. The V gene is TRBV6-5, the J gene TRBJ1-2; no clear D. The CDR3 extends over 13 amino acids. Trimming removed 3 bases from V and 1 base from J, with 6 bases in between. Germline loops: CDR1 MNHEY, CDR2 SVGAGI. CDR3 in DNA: TGTGCCAGCAGTTATGACATTAACTATGGCTACACCTTC. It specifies CASSYDINYGYTF.

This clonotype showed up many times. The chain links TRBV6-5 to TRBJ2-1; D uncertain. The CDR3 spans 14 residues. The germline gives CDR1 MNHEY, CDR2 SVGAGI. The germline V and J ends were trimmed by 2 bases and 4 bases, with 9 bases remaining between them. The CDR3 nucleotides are TGTGCCAGCAGTTACGTTCCCATTTACAATGAGCAGTTCTTC. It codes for CASSYVPIYNEQFF.

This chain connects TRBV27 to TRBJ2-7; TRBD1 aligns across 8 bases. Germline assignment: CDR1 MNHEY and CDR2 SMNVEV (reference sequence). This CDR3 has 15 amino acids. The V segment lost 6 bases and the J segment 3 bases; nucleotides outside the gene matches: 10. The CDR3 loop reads CASSATGGIRYEQYF. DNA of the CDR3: TGTGCCAGCAGCGCCACAGGGGGGATACGCTACGAGCAGTACTTC.

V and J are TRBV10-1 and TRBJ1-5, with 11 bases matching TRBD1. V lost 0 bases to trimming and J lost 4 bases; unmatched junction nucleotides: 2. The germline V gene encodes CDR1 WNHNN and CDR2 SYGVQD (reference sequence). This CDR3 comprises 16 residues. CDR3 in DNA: TGCGCCAGCAGTGAGTCCGGGACAGGGGGAAATCAGCCCCAGCATTTT. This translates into CASSESGTGGNQPQHF.

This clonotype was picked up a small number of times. CDR3 nucleotides: TGTGCCAGCAGCCGAGACAGGGAGGGGGACTATGGCTACACCTTC. Its translation is CASSRDREGDYGYTF. The genes are TRBV4-2 and TRBJ1-2; TRBD1 matches 7 bases. The germline V gene encodes CDR1 LGHNA and CDR2 YNFKEQ. Unmatched junction bases numbered 8, after V lost 4 bases and J lost 3 bases. The CDR3 consists of 15 residues.

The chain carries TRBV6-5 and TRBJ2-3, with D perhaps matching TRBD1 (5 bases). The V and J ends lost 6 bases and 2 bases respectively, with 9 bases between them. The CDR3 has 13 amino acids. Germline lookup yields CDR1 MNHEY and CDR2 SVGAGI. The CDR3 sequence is CASSRQYTDTQYF. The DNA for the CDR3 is TGTGCCAGCAGCCGACAGTACACAGATACGCAGTATTTT.

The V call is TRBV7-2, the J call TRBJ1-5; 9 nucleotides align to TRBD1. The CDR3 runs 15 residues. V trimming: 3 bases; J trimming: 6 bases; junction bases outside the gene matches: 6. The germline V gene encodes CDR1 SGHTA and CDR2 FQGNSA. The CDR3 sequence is CTSSFSGQGRQPQHF. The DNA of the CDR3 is TGTACCAGCAGCTTCTCGGGACAGGGTCGTCAGCCCCAGCATTTT. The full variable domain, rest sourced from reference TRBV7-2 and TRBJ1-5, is GAGVSQSPSNKVTEKGKDVELRCDPISGHTALYWYRQSLGQGLEFLIYFQGNSAPDKSGLPSDRFSAERTGGSVSTLTIQRTQQEDSAVYLCTSSFSGQGRQPQHFGDGTRLSIL.

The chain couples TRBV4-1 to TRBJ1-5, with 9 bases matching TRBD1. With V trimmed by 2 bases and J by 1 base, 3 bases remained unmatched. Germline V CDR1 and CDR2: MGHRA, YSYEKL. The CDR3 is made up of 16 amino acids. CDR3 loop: CASSQLQGASNQPQHF. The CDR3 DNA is TGCGCCAGCAGCCAACTACAGGGGGCGAGCAATCAGCCCCAGCATTTT.

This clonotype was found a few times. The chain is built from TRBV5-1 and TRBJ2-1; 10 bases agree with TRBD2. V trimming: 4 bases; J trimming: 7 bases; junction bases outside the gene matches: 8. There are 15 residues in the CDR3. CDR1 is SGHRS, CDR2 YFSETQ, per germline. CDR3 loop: CASSPGLAIKNEQFF. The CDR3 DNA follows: TGCGCCAGCAGCCCGGGACTAGCGATAAAAAATGAGCAGTTCTTC.

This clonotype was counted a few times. CDR3 in DNA: TGCGCCAGCAGCGCTGACAGGGGTCATTTTAAAGAGACCCAGTACTTC. Translating gives CASSADRGHFKETQYF. The J gene is TRBJ2-5, the V gene TRBV5-1, with 8 bases identical to TRBD1. The germline gives CDR1 SGHRS, CDR2 YFSETQ. V lost 4 bases and J lost 3; bases outside the gene matches: 11. This CDR3 region has 16 residues.

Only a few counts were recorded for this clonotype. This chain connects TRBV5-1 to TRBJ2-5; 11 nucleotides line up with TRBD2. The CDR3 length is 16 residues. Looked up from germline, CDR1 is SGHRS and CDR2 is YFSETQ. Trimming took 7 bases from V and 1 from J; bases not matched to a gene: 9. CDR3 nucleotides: TGCGCCAGCCTTCCACTCGGGACTAGCGGCCAAGAGACCCAGTACTTC. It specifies CASLPLGTSGQETQYF.

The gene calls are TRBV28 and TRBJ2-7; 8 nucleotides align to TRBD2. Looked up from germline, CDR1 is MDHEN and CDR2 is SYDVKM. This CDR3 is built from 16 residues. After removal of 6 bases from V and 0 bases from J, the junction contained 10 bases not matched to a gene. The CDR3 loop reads CASSESSGFRSYEQYF. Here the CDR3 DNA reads TGTGCCAGCAGCGAGTCTAGCGGGTTCCGCTCCTACGAGCAGTACTTC.

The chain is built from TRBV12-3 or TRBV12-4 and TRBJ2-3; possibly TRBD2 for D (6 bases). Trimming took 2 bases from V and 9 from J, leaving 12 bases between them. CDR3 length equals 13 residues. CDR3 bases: TGTGCCAGCAGTTTAACGGGGGAAATAACGCAGTATTTT. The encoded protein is CASSLTGEITQYF.

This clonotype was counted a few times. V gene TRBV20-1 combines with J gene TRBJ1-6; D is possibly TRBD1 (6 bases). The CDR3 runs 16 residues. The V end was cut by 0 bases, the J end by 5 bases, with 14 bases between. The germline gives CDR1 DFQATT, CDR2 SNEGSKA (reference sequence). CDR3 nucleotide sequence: TGCAGTGCTAGAGATGAGTGGGGGCCAAATAATTCACCCCTCCACTTT. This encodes CSARDEWGPNNSPLHF.

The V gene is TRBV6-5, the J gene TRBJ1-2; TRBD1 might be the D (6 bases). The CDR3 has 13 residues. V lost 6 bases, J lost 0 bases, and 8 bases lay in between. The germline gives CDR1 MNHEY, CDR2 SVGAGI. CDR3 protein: CASSWTANYGYTF. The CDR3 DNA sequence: TGTGCCAGCAGCTGGACAGCTAACTATGGCTACACCTTC.